This T cell receptor (beta chain) is drawn from a study of T-cell memory formation after mild COVID-19. Study-level points and caveats: There were some responding clones in pre-infection memory, which suggested that cross-reactive memory had joined.

The CDR3 totals 14 residues. The germline CDR1 and CDR2 sequences are KGHSH and LQKENI. V gave up 3 bases and J gave up 4 bases, with 12 bases separating them. A remark on this clonotype: Its antigen is unidentified.

Amplification by 5'RACE using constant-segment primers produced TCR alpha and TCR beta cDNA libraries that carried sample barcodes and UMIs. TCRdb used MiXCR to reprocess the 5' RACE reads, holding one entry per CDR3 protein. Seen here are approximately 350,000 distinct CDR3 sequences, under 30% observed once, and the top ten hold roughly 14%. The sequenced sample was PBMCs or a T cell subset sorted from them (not recorded which). The TCR was taken from an adult woman who had mild COVID-19 (a few samples of this study predate the infection). Cell type and time point are not known. The J gene is TRBJ1-1, the V gene TRBV18; D uncertain. The CDR3 coding sequence is TGTGCCAGCTCACCGGTGGTCCCCAGCACTGAAGCTTTCTTT. It is translated as CASSPVVPSTEAFF. Filled out from reference TRBV18 and TRBJ1-1, the complete variable domain reads NAGVMQNPRHLVRRRGQEARLRCSPMKGHSHVYWYRQLPEEGLKFMVYLQKENIIDESGMPKERFSAEFPKEGPSILRIQQVVRGDSAAYFCASSPVVPSTEAFFGQGTRLTVV.